The sequence of this TCR beta chain was determined in a study of blood T cell repertoires in COVID-19. Across the whole study: Sites across the United States, Italy and Spain contributed samples from acute and convalescent COVID-19.

Participants' own reports of clinical history determined their cohort assignment. Within 2 weeks of study entry, exposed participants had contacted a PCR-confirmed or clinician-diagnosed COVID-19 case. From germline, CDR1 is SGHNT and CDR2 YYREEE (reference sequence). V was shortened by 0 bases and J by 6 bases, with 5 bases between the two germline ends. The CDR3 extends over 12 amino acids. Sequenced by immunoSEQ multiplex PCR; TCRdb stores in-frame clones only, minus some. The data show 250,000 or so clones, over 70% seen once. This sequence joins TRBV5-4 and TRBJ2-3; no clear D. The specimen was PBMCs or T cells enriched from blood (not recorded which). The receptor was derived from a woman aged 25 to 39 who had been exposed to COVID-19. The DNA for the CDR3 is TGTGCCAGCAGCTTGGACTGGGATACGCAGTATTTT. This encodes CASSLDWDTQYF.